This TCR beta chain was recorded in a study of neurological immune-mediated disorders. This clonotype has a count of ten or more. The antigen is undetermined. The CDR3 extends over 14 amino acids. The trim removed 1 base at V and 2 bases at J, leaving 1 base unmatched. The germline V gene encodes CDR1 LNHNV and CDR2 YYDKDF (reference sequence). Study observations and caveats: Phylogenetically, 18 of 34 multiple sclerosis patients' repertoires fell into one related-CDR3 cluster, a possible signature. None of the CDR3 amino acid sequences of expanded clones recurred across subjects, suggesting private repertoires in all groups. Expansion of TCR clones was greatest in HTLV-1-associated myelopathy and smallest in multiple sclerosis, where it fell below that of healthy controls.

Noted time point: longitudinal time-point 2. Unsorted libraries came from 2 million PBMCs stored at -80 °C. MiXCR, run by TCRdb on the 5' RACE reads, gives a single entry per CDR3 protein. The data show roughly 80,000 distinct CDR3 sequences, about 5% seen once. The J gene is TRBJ2-5, the V gene TRBV15; 7 bases fit TRBD1. The sample comprised PBMCs. The sequence came from a woman aged 55-70 years with multiple sclerosis. For the CDR3, the DNA is TGTGCCACCAGCAGAGCGGGACAGCAAGAGACCCAGTACTTC. Protein: CATSRAGQQETQYF.